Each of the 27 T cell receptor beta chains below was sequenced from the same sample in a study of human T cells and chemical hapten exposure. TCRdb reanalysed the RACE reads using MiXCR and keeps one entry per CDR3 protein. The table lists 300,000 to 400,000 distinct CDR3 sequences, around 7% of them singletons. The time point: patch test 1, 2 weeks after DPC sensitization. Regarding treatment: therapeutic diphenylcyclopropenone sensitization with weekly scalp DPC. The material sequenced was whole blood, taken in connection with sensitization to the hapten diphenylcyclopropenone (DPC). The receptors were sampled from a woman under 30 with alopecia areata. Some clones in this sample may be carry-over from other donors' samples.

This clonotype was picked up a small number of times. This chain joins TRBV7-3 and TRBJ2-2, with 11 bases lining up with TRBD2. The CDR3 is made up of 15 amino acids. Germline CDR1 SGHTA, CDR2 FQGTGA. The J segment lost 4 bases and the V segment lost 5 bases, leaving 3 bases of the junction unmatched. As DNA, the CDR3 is TGTGCCAGCAGCCAAGGGACTAGCGGCACCGGGGAGCTGTTTTTT. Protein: CASSQGTSGTGELFF.

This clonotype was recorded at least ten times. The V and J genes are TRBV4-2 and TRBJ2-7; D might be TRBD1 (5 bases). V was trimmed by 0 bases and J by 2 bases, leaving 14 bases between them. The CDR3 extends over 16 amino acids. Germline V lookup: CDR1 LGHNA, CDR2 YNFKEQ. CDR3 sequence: CASSQDGAKGPYEQYF. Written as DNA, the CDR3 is TGTGCCAGCAGCCAAGATGGGGCCAAGGGTCCCTACGAGCAGTACTTC.

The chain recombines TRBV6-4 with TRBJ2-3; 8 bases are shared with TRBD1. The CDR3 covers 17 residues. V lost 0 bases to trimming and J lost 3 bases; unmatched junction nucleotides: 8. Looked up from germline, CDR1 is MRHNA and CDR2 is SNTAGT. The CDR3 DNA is TGTGCCAGCAGTGACTCGGCAGGGGGCGTTGGGACAGATACGCAGTATTTT. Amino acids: CASSDSAGGVGTDTQYF.

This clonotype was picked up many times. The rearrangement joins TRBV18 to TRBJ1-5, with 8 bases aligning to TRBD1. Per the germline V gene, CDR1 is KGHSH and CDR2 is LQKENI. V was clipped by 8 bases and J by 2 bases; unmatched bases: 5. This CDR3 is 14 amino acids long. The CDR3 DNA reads TGTGCCAGCAGCCCAGGGGGCGGCAATCAGCCCCAGCATTTT. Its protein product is CASSPGGGNQPQHF.

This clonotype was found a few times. This CDR3 is CASTPVGDSYNSPLHF. CDR3 DNA sequence: TGTGCCAGCACCCCGGTCGGGGACTCCTATAATTCACCCCTCCACTTT. This chain links TRBV7-8 with TRBJ1-6; D gene ambiguous. The V and J ends lost 7 bases and 0 bases respectively, with 13 bases between them. The CDR3 has 16 residues. CDR1 is SGHVS, CDR2 FQNEAQ, per germline.

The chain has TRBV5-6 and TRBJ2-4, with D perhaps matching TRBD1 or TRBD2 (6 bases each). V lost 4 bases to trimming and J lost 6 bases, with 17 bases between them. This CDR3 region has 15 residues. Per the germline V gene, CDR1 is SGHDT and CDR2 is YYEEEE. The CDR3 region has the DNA TGTGCCAGCAGCCCCGAAGGGGGGCTTGGAAACATTCAGTACTTC. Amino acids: CASSPEGGLGNIQYF.

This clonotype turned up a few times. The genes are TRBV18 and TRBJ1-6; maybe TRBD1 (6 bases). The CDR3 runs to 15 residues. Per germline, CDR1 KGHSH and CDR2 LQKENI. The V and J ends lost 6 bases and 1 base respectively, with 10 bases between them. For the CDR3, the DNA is TGTGCCAGCTCGGAGGACAGTTCCTATAATTCACCCCTCCACTTT. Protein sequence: CASSEDSSYNSPLHF.

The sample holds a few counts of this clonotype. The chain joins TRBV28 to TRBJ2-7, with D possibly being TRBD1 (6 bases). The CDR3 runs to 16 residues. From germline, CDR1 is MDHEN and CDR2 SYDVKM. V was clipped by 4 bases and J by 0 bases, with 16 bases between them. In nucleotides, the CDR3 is TGTGCCAGCAGTTCCCGGACAGCATTGAGCTCCTACGAGCAGTACTTC. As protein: CASSSRTALSSYEQYF.

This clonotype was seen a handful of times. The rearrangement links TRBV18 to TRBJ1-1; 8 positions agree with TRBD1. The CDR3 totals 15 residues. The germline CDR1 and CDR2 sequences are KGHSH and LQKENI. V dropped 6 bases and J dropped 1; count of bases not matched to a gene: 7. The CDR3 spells CASSLGQGKNTEAFF. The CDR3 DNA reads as TGTGCCAGCTCCCTTGGACAGGGAAAGAACACTGAAGCTTTCTTT.

The CDR3 DNA reads TGTGCCAGCAGTTTAGTTCTTTATAACTATGGCTACACCTTC. It encodes CASSLVLYNYGYTF. The chain uses TRBV12-3 or TRBV12-4 and TRBJ1-2; no definite D call. This CDR3 spans 14 amino acids. Trimming stripped 1 base from V and 1 base from J, with 7 bases between.

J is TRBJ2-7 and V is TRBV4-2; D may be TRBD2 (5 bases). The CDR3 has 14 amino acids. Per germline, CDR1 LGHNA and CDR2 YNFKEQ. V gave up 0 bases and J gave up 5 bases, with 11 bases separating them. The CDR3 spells CASSQEPLGNEQYF. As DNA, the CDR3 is TGTGCCAGCAGCCAAGAACCACTCGGGAACGAGCAGTACTTC.

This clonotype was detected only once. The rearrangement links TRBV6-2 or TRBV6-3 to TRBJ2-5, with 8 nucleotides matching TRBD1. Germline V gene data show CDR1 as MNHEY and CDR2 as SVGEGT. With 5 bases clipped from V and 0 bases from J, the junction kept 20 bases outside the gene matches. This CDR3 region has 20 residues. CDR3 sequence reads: CASSPLNEGRGRSHQETQYF. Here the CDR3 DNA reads TGTGCCAGCAGTCCGTTAAATGAGGGCAGGGGGCGAAGCCACCAAGAGACCCAGTACTTC.

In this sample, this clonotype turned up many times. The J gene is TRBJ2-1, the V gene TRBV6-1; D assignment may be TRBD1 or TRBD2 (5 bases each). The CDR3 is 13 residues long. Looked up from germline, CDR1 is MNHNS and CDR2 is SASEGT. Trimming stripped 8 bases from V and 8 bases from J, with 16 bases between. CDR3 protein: CASSGGGSDEQFF. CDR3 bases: TGTGCCAGCTCTGGGGGTGGTTCTGATGAGCAGTTCTTC.

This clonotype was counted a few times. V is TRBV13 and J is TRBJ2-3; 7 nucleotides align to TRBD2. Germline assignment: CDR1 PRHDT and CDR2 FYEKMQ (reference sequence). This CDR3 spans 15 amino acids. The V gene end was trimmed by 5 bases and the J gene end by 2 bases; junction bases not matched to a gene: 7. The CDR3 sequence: CASSTRRDYTDTQYF. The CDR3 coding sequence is TGTGCCAGCAGCACCCGTCGGGACTACACAGATACGCAGTATTTT.

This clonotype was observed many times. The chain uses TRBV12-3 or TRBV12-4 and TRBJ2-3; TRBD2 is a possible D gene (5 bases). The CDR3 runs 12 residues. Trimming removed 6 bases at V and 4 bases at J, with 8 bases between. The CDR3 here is CASRREPDTQYF. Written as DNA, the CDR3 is TGTGCCAGCAGGAGGGAACCAGATACGCAGTATTTT.

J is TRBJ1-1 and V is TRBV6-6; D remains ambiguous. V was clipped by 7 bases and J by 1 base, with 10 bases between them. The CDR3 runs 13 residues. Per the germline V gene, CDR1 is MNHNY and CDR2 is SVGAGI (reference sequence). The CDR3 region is CASISTSNTEAFF. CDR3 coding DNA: TGTGCCAGCATATCTACGTCGAACACTGAAGCTTTCTTT.

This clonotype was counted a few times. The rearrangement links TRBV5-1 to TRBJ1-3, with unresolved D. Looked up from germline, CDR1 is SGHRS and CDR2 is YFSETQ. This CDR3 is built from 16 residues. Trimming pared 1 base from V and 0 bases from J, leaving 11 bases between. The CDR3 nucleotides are TGCGCCAGCAGCTTGTTGGAGACACACTCTGGAAACACCATATATTTT. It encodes CASSLLETHSGNTIYF.

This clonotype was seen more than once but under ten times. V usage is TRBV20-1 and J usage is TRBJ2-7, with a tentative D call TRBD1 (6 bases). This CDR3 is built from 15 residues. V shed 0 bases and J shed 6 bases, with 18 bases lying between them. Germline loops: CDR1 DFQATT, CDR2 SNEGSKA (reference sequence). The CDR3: CSARDRAGVQGEQYF. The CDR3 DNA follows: TGCAGTGCTAGAGATCGGGCAGGGGTCCAAGGCGAGCAGTACTTC.

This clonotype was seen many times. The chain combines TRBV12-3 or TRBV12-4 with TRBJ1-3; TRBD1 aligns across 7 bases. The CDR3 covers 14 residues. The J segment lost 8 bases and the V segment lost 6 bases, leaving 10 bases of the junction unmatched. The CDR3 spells CASSPYRGGDTIYF. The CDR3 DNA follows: TGTGCCAGCAGCCCCTACAGGGGCGGGGACACCATATATTTT.

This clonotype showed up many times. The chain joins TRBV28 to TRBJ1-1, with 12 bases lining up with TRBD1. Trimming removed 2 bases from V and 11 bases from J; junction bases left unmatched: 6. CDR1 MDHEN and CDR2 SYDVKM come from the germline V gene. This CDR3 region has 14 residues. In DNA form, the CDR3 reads TGTGCCAGCAGTTTAGGGACAGGGGGCGTAACGGCTTTCTTT. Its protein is CASSLGTGGVTAFF.

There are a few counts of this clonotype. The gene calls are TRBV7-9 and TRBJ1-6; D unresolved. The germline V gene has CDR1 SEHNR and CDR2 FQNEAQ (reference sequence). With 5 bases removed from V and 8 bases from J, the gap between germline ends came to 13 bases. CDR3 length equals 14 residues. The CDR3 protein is CASSTGRRDSPLHF. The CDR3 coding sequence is TGTGCCAGCAGCACCGGGAGACGGGATTCACCCCTCCACTTT.

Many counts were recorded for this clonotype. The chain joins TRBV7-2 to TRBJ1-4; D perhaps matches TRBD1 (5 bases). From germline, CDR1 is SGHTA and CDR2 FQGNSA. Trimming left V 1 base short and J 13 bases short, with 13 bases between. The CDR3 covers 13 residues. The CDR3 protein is CASSLGGQGPLFF. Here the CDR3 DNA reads TGTGCCAGCAGCTTAGGAGGGCAGGGCCCACTGTTTTTT.

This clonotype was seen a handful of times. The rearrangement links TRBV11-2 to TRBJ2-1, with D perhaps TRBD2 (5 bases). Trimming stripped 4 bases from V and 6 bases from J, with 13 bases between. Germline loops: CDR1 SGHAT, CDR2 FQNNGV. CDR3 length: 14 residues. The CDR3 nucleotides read TGTGCCAGCAGCTCTCCGGGAAGCCGCAATGAGCAGTTCTTC. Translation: CASSSPGSRNEQFF.

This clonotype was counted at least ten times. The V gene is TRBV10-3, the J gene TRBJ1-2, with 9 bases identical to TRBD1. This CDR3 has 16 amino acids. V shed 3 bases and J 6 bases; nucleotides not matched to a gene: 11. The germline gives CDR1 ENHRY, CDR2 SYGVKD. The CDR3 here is CAISEGTGGVLDGYTF. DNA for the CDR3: TGTGCCATCAGTGAAGGTACAGGGGGCGTCCTAGATGGCTACACCTTC.

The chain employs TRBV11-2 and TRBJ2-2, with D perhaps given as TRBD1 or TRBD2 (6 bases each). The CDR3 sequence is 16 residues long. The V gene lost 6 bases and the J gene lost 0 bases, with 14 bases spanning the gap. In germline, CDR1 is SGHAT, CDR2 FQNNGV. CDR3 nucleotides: TGTGCCAGCAGAAAAATGGGGGGCGCGAACACCGGGGAGCTGTTTTTT. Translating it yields CASRKMGGANTGELFF.

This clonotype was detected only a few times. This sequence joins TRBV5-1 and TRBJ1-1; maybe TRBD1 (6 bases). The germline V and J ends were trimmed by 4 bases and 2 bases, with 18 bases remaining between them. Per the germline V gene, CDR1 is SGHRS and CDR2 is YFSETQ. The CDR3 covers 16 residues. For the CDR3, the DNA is TGCGCCAGCAGCCTTACACCACAGGGAACTAACACTGAAGCTTTCTTT. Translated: CASSLTPQGTNTEAFF.

The CDR3 spells CASSVEQGSYNEQFF. The CDR3 DNA follows: TGTGCCAGCAGTGTTGAACAGGGCTCCTACAATGAGCAGTTCTTC. The V gene is TRBV2, the J gene TRBJ2-1; possibly TRBD1 for D (6 bases). This CDR3 contains 15 residues. Trimming cost V 4 bases and J 0 bases, with 10 bases left between them. From germline, CDR1 is SNHLY and CDR2 FYNNEI.